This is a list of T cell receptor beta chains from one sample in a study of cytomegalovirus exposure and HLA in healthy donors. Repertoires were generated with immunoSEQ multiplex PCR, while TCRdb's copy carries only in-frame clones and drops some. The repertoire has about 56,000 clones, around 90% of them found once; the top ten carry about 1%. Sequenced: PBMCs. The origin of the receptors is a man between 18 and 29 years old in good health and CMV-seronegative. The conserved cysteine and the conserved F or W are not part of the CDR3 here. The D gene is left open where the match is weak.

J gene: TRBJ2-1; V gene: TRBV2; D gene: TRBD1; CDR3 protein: ASIRQGPNNEQF
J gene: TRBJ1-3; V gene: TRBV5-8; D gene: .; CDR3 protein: ASSLRGSLWGNTIY
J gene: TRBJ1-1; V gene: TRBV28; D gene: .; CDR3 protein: ASEVRTEAF
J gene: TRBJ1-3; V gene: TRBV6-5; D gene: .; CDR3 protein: ASTRGSGNTIY
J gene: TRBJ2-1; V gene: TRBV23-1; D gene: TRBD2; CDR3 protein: ASSRPDTSGNLTSSYNEQF
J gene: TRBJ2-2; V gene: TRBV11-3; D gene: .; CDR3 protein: ASSQPGQDTGELF
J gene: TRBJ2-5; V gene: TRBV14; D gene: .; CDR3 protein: ASNQWGEETQY
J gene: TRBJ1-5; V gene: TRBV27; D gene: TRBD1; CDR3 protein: ASPQGERQPQH
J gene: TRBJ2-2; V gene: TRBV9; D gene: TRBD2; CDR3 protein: ASSDTSGSRGGELF
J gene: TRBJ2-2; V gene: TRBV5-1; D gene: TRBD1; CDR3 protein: ASSKSSQGAFGELF
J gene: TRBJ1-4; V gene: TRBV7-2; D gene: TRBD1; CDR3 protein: ASSPRTGQFFYEKLF
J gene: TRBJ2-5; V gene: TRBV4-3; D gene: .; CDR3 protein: ASSQESGSETQY
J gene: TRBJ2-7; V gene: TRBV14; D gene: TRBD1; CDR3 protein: ASSQLGQPQYEQY
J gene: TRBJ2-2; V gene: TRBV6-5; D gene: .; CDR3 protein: ASSYEPIQAGELF
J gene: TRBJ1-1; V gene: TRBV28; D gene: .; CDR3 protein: ASNTPSTGKAF
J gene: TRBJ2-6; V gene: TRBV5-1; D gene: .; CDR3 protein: ASSLALAGGANVLT
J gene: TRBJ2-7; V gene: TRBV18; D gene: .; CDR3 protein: ASSPLYEQY
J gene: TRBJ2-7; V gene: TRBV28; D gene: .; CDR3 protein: ASTGGPNYEQY
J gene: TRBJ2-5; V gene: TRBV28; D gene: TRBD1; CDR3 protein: ASRKRQGKETQY
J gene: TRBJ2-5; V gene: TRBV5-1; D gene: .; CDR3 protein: ASKDRPSFQETQY
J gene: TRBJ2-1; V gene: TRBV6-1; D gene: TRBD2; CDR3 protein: ASSDLAGFYNEQF
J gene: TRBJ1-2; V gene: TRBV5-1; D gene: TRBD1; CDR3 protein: ASSVGQGINYGYT